This T cell receptor beta chain was recorded in a study of CD8 T cells in ankylosing spondylitis. Study results and limitations: A motif in TCR beta, a set of eight highly homologous variants, appeared characteristic of ankylosing spondylitis blood.

Generation of TCR beta libraries employed quantitative 5'-RACE incorporating molecular barcodes. One entry per CDR3 protein results from TCRdb running MiXCR on the 5' RACE reads. The top ten clones hold roughly a fifth of a sample with 670,000 or so distinct CDR3 sequences, 15% to 20% of them seen once. Remarks on this clonotype: What it binds is unknown.

Germline V CDR1 and CDR2: KGHDR, SFDVKD. The CDR3 length is 18 residues. J was trimmed by 5 bases and V by 4 bases; bases with no gene match: 14. The sequence derives from a male donor with ankylosing spondylitis. This chain connects TRBV24-1 to TRBJ2-2; 8 nucleotides agree with TRBD2. Sequencing was carried out using blood, either unsorted or a sorted T cell fraction (not recorded which). CDR3 amino acids: CATSERPGSGSHTGELFF. The DNA of the CDR3 is TGTGCCACCAGTGAACGGCCGGGGAGCGGGAGTCATACCGGGGAGCTGTTTTTT.